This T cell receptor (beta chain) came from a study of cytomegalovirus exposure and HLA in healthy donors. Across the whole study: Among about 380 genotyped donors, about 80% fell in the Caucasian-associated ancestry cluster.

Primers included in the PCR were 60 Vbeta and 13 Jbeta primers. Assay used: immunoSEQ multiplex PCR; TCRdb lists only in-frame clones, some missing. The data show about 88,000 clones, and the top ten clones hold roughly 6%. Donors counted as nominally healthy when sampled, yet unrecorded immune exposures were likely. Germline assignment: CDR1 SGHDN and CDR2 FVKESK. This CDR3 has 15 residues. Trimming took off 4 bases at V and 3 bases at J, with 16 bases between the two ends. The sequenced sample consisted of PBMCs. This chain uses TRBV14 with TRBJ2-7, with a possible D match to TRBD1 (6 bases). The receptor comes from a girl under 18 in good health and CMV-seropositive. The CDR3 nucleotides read TGTGCCAGCAGCCCAGCAGGGGCGATAGTCTACGAGCAGTACTTC. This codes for CASSPAGAIVYEQYF.